This T cell receptor beta chain emerged from a study of human thymus T cells. As regards this clone: The antigen remains unidentified.

Corrective heart surgery yielded the resections from which the thymus tissue came. Donation was from healthy Finnish infants who were having corrective surgery that addressed congenital heart defects. The method was immunoSEQ multiplex PCR; TCRdb's version includes in-frame clones alone and lacks a portion of them. The data show some 72,000 clones, with around 96% seen just once and roughly 0.031% held by the top ten. CDR3 length: 16 residues. The V end was cut by 4 bases, the J end by 5 bases, with 20 bases between. Germline-derived CDR1 and CDR2 are LNHDA and SQIVND (reference sequence). Broader study findings: V and J gene usage appeared biased in thymic and blood repertoires. Among unrelated individuals, related research reported thymic repertoires that overlapped highly.

This clonotype was sampled from a boy under two years old with a congenital heart defect but otherwise immunologically healthy. The chain recombines TRBV19 with TRBJ1-2; tentative D call: TRBD1 (5 bases). The sequencing input was thymus tissue. As DNA, the CDR3 is TGTGCCAGTAGTACACCCCCGCAGGGAGCCCCATATGGCTACACCTTC. Protein sequence: CASSTPPQGAPYGYTF. Using reference TRBV19 and TRBJ1-2 for the parts outside the CDR3, the full variable domain is DGGITQSPKYLFRKEGQNVTLSCEQNLNHDAMYWYRQDPGQGLRLIYYSQIVNDFQKGDIAEGYSVSREKKESFPLTVTSAQKNPTAFYLCASSTPPQGAPYGYTFGSGTRLTVV.